Below, 4 T cell receptor beta chains from the same sample are listed, as sequenced in a study of T cell responses to AZD1222 COVID-19 vaccine. The method was immunoSEQ multiplex PCR; TCRdb's version includes in-frame clones alone and lacks a portion of them. Of some 130,000 clones listed, 90% to 95% were seen once; the top ten hold around 3.3%. Sequences were derived from peripheral blood, sampled on day 0 of AZD1222 vaccination. Every receptor here comes from an adult in good health.

This chain uses TRBV6-2 or TRBV6-3 with TRBJ2-7, with D perhaps TRBD1 (6 bases). Germline CDR1 MNHEY, CDR2 SVGEGT. The V end lost 1 base, the J end lost 6 bases, and 13 bases lay between the germline ends. The CDR3 runs 14 residues. The CDR3 DNA is TGTGCCAGCAGTTACTGGGGCAGGGGCGGCGAGCAGTACTTC. Its translation: CASSYWGRGGEQYF.

The V call is TRBV5-8, the J call TRBJ1-4; weak D call: TRBD1 (5 bases). The ends were cut back, 7 bases at V and 7 bases at J, with 17 bases in the middle. The CDR3 runs 14 residues. The germline CDR1 and CDR2 sequences are SGHTS and YDEGEE. The CDR3 nucleotides are TGTGCCAGCGACGGAGCAGGGTGGGGTGAAAAACTGTTTTTT. The encoded protein is CASDGAGWGEKLFF.

This clone appeared a single time. The gene calls are TRBV24-1 and TRBJ2-3, with TRBD2 matching over 10 bases. The junction had 8 bases not matched to a gene; V was cut back by 1 base and J by 2 bases. The CDR3 is 18 residues long. Looked up from germline, CDR1 is KGHDR and CDR2 is SFDVKD. The CDR3 DNA is TGTGCCACCAGTGATTTCCCTTTAGCGGGAGGACACACAGATACGCAGTATTTT. Amino acids: CATSDFPLAGGHTDTQYF.

The J gene is TRBJ2-1, the V gene TRBV25-1; D remains unclear. The CDR3 runs 12 residues. The germline gives CDR1 MGHDK, CDR2 SYGVNS. V was pared by 6 bases and J by 0 bases, with 3 bases between. DNA for the CDR3: TGTGCCAGCAGGAGCTCCTACAATGAGCAGTTCTTC. The encoded protein is CASRSSYNEQFF.